These 25 T cell receptor beta chains came from one sample sequenced in a study of T cells in Graves' hyperthyroidism and ophthalmopathy. Amplification of TCR beta CDR3 regions used RNA as the template. TCR CDR3 underwent first-round RT-PCR with the HTBI primer set. TCRdb reprocessed the multiplex PCR reads via MiXCR and lists one record per CDR3 protein. Of about 600,000 distinct CDR3 sequences in the sample, roughly 15% were seen once. The material sequenced was blood. All receptors come from a woman aged 35 to 49 with Graves' ophthalmopathy.

A note on this clonotype: This may arise from a read error, as a much more abundant clone is one base away. The chain has TRBV30 and TRBJ2-2; perhaps TRBD2 as D (5 bases). V lost 5 bases and J lost 0, with 10 bases in between. This CDR3 has 14 amino acids. CDR1 and CDR2 (germline): GTSNPN, SVGIG (reference sequence). The chain's CDR3 is CAWGENANTGELFF. The DNA of the CDR3 is TGTGCCTGGGGGGAGAACGCGAACACCGGGGAGCTGTTTTTT.

The V gene is TRBV5-1, the J gene TRBJ1-6, with 9 bases fitting TRBD1. CDR1 and CDR2 (germline): SGHRS, YFSETQ. The CDR3 is 13 amino acids. Unmatched junction bases numbered 4, after V lost 4 bases and J lost 11 bases. The DNA for the CDR3 is TGCGCCAGCAGCCCCGGACAGGGGCCACCCCTCCACTTT. Amino acid sequence: CASSPGQGPPLHF.

This clonotype was seen repeatedly, ten times or more. The chain couples TRBV20-1 to TRBJ2-3, with TRBD2 matching 11 bases. This CDR3 region has 15 residues. Unmatched junction bases numbered 6, after V lost 2 bases and J lost 5 bases. Germline V gene sequence: CDR1 DFQATT, CDR2 SNEGSKA (reference sequence). CDR3 in amino acids: CSARLAGGRGDTQYF. CDR3 in DNA: TGCAGTGCTAGACTAGCGGGGGGTCGGGGAGATACGCAGTATTTT.

In its sample, this clonotype was seen a few times. The chain joins TRBV7-3 to TRBJ2-7; no clear D gene. There are 13 residues in the CDR3. V gave up 5 bases and J gave up 5 bases, with 13 bases separating them. CDR1 is SGHTA, CDR2 FQGTGA, per germline. Written as DNA, the CDR3 is TGTGCCAGCAGCCACGGTACCGCGGACGAGCAGTACTTC. Its translation: CASSHGTADEQYF.

This clonotype has just a few counts. This sequence joins TRBV7-9 and TRBJ2-5; 7 bases agree with TRBD2. CDR3 size: 12 residues. V shed 11 bases, J shed 4 bases, and the junction held 7 bases outside the gene matches. The germline CDR1 and CDR2 sequences are SEHNR and FQNEAQ (reference sequence). The CDR3 sequence: CAAGGVGETQYF. The CDR3 DNA reads TGTGCCGCTGGGGGGGTTGGAGAGACCCAGTACTTC.

This clonotype turned up a few times. The chain combines TRBV7-2 with TRBJ1-1, with D perhaps matching TRBD1 (6 bases). Germline loops: CDR1 SGHTA, CDR2 FQGNSA. The germline V and J ends were trimmed by 5 bases and 2 bases, with 15 bases remaining between them. There are 15 residues in the CDR3. The DNA for the CDR3 is TGTGCCAGCAGCAAAAATCGGGACATTAACACTGAAGCTTTCTTT. It yields the protein CASSKNRDINTEAFF.

The table lists this clonotype with many counts. The genes are TRBV6-1 and TRBJ1-1, with D possibly TRBD1 on 5 matching bases. The V gene lost 6 bases and the J gene lost 0 bases, with 17 bases spanning the gap. The CDR3 loop spans 16 amino acids. The V gene's germline CDR1 is MNHNS and CDR2 SASEGT. Here the CDR3 reads CASRTLATGMNTEAFF. CDR3 bases: TGTGCCAGCAGAACCCTAGCAACAGGTATGAACACTGAAGCTTTCTTT.

This chain uses TRBV3-1 with TRBJ1-2, with 8 bases lining up with TRBD1. With V trimmed by 4 bases and J by 4 bases, 8 bases remained unmatched. CDR1 is LGHDT, CDR2 YNNKEL, per germline (reference sequence). The CDR3 is made up of 15 amino acids. Written as DNA, the CDR3 is TGTGCCAGCAGCCCTCGAGGACAGGGAGGCTATGGCTACACCTTC. Residues: CASSPRGQGGYGYTF.

The chain employs TRBV18 and TRBJ2-1, with 9 nucleotides matching TRBD1. V gave up 2 bases and J gave up 3 bases; unmatched junction bases: 8. Germline CDR1 reads KGHSH; CDR2 reads LQKENI. The CDR3 consists of 17 residues. For the CDR3, the DNA is TGTGCCAGCTCACCAGAGAACAGGGGGCAACACTACAATGAGCAGTTCTTC. This codes for CASSPENRGQHYNEQFF.

This clonotype was observed many times. The rearrangement joins TRBV2 to TRBJ2-1; no definite D call. Trimming removed 6 bases at V and 0 bases at J, with 12 bases between. The CDR3 spans 15 residues. Germline-derived CDR1 and CDR2 are SNHLY and FYNNEI. Here the CDR3 DNA reads TGTGCCAGCAGCCCCAGGCCAAACTCCTACAATGAGCAGTTCTTC. It codes for CASSPRPNSYNEQFF.

In this sample, this clonotype turned up a few times. A much larger clone differs from this one at a single base, so this may be a read error. The J gene is TRBJ1-1, the V gene TRBV25-1; 7 nucleotides agree with TRBD1. Germline V lookup: CDR1 MGHDK, CDR2 SYGVNS. The CDR3 length is 13 residues. V trimming: 10 bases; J trimming: 1 base; junction bases outside the gene matches: 6. For the CDR3, the DNA is TGTGCCACCTTGGGACAGCAGAACACTGAAGCTTTCTTT. Encoded protein: CATLGQQNTEAFF.

The V gene is TRBV6-1, the J gene TRBJ2-2, with 7 nucleotides matching TRBD1. The length of the CDR3 is 13 residues. Germline V gives CDR1 MNHNS, CDR2 SASEGT. V gave up 7 bases and J gave up 6 bases; unmatched junction bases: 5. CDR3 nucleotide sequence: TGTGCCAGCACCAGACAGGGCTCCGGGGAGCTGTTTTTT. Translating gives CASTRQGSGELFF.

This clonotype showed up many times. V usage is TRBV11-1 and J usage is TRBJ2-3; perhaps TRBD2 as D (5 bases). CDR1 and CDR2 from the germline V gene are SGHAT and FQDESV (reference sequence). The CDR3 contains 15 residues. The V gene lost 0 bases and the J gene lost 2 bases, with 9 bases spanning the gap. In nucleotides, the CDR3 is TGTGCCAGCAGCTTAGCGCTAGCTTTCACAGATACGCAGTATTTT. Residues: CASSLALAFTDTQYF. The whole variable domain, remainder taken from reference TRBV11-1 and TRBJ2-3, is EAEVAQSPRYKITEKSQAVAFWCDPISGHATLYWYRQILGQGPELLVQFQDESVVDDSQLPKDRFSAERLKGVDSTLKIQPAELGDSAMYLCASSLALAFTDTQYFGPGTRLTVL.

The chain has TRBV3-1 and TRBJ2-2; tentatively, D is TRBD1 (6 bases). The CDR3 consists of 18 residues. V was trimmed by 0 bases and J by 4 bases, leaving 18 bases between them. CDR1 LGHDT and CDR2 YNNKEL come from the germline V gene (reference sequence). The CDR3 bases are TGTGCCAGCAGCCAAGAGTCTTTGGGGGCGGCCGGCACCGGGGAGCTGTTTTTT. It encodes CASSQESLGAAGTGELFF.

CDR3 protein: CSAKSGGQETQYF. The CDR3 DNA sequence: TGCAGTGCCAAGAGTGGGGGCCAAGAGACCCAGTACTTC. The chain has TRBV20-1 and TRBJ2-5; D possibly uses TRBD1 or TRBD2 (5 bases each). V shed 6 bases and J shed 1 base, with 12 bases lying between them. Germline lookup yields CDR1 DFQATT and CDR2 SNEGSKA (reference sequence). This CDR3 comprises 13 residues.

This clonotype was recorded many times. This sequence joins TRBV9 and TRBJ2-2, with no clear D. The CDR3 totals 13 residues. Per germline, CDR1 SGDLS and CDR2 YYNGEE. V lost 7 bases and J 5 bases, leaving 12 bases between the germline ends. CDR3 bases: TGTGCCAGCCAGACCGTTGGGACCGGGGAGCTGTTTTTT. Protein product: CASQTVGTGELFF.

With regard to this clonotype: One junction end disagrees with the germline gene, perhaps due to a read error. The chain couples TRBV29-1 to TRBJ1-1; no clear D gene. CDR1 SQVTM and CDR2 ANQGSEA come from the germline V gene. CDR3 length equals 13 residues. CDR3 DNA: TGCAGCGTTGAAGGTCATCTGAACACTGAAACTTTCTTT. This codes for CSVEGHLNTETFF.

This clonotype was detected a few times. This chain links TRBV5-1 with TRBJ2-5; 8 bases match TRBD2. Germline lookup yields CDR1 SGHRS and CDR2 YFSETQ. Unmatched junction bases numbered 7, after V lost 3 bases and J lost 0 bases. The CDR3 loop spans 16 amino acids. The CDR3 DNA reads as TGCGCCAGCAGCTCAATGACTAGCGCGTACCAAGAGACCCAGTACTTC. It is translated as CASSSMTSAYQETQYF.

This clonotype was seen many times. V gene TRBV5-1 combines with J gene TRBJ2-1; perhaps TRBD2 as D (6 bases). The CDR3 length is 15 residues. Germline V gene sequence: CDR1 SGHRS, CDR2 YFSETQ. V was clipped by 4 bases and J by 4 bases, with 15 bases between them. Here the CDR3 reads CASSREAGSYNEQFF. CDR3 in DNA: TGCGCCAGCAGCCGAGAAGCGGGCTCATACAATGAGCAGTTCTTC.

The chain's CDR3 is CASPLGDGGNTIYF. Here the CDR3 DNA reads TGTGCCAGCCCTTTGGGGGACGGTGGAAACACCATATATTTT. J is TRBJ1-3 and V is TRBV27, with D tentatively TRBD1 (5 bases). V was shortened by 8 bases and J by 3 bases, with 14 bases between the two germline ends. The CDR3 is made up of 14 amino acids. The germline gives CDR1 MNHEY, CDR2 SMNVEV (reference sequence).

Only a few counts were recorded for this clonotype. The V and J genes are TRBV20-1 and TRBJ2-3; no clear D gene. V was cut by 7 bases and J by 0 bases, with 17 bases left in between. CDR1 is DFQATT, CDR2 SNEGSKA, per germline (reference sequence). This CDR3 has 15 residues. As DNA, the CDR3 is TGCAGTGTCGACCCCCTTAGAGGTAGCACAGATACGCAGTATTTT. It is translated as CSVDPLRGSTDTQYF.

The chain uses TRBV5-1 and TRBJ1-2; D is undetermined. The V and J ends lost 2 bases and 4 bases respectively, with 12 bases between them. The V gene's germline CDR1 is SGHRS and CDR2 YFSETQ. There are 14 residues in the CDR3. Written as DNA, the CDR3 is TGCGCCAGCAGCTTTGACACGGGGTTCTATGGCTACACCTTC. Translated: CASSFDTGFYGYTF.

In this sample, this clonotype turned up a few times. The chain has TRBV20-1 and TRBJ2-5; 13 bases are shared with TRBD2. The CDR3 runs 13 residues. After removal of 6 bases from V and 10 bases from J, the junction contained 8 bases not matched to a gene. Germline values: CDR1 DFQATT, CDR2 SNEGSKA (reference sequence). CDR3 in DNA: TGCAGTGCAAGATCCGGGACTAGCGGGGTCCAGTACTTC. Its protein is CSARSGTSGVQYF.

The rearrangement uses TRBV3-1 and TRBJ1-2; D unclear. Germline V gene lookup returns CDR1 LGHDT and CDR2 YNNKEL (reference sequence). The ends were cut back, 5 bases at V and 5 bases at J, with 12 bases in the middle. This CDR3 is 13 amino acids long. As DNA, the CDR3 is TGTGCCAGCAGCTCCACCGGGGTGTATGGCTACACCTTC. Its protein is CASSSTGVYGYTF.

This chain uses TRBV11-2 with TRBJ2-1; TRBD2 agrees at 8 bases. With 9 bases clipped from V and 1 base from J, the junction kept 5 bases outside the gene matches. The CDR3 totals 14 residues. Germline CDR1 and CDR2: SGHAT and FQNNGV. The CDR3, as DNA: TGTGCCAGTCGCGGGGGGTTATCCTACAATGAGCAGTTCTTC. Amino acid sequence: CASRGGLSYNEQFF. The complete variable domain, with remaining parts taken from reference TRBV11-2 and TRBJ2-1, reads EAGVAQSPRYKIIEKRQSVAFWCNPISGHATLYWYQQILGQGPKLLIQFQNNGVVDDSQLPKDRFSAERLKGVDSTLKIQPAKLEDSAVYLCASRGGLSYNEQFFGPGTRLTVL.